Following are 26 T cell receptor beta chains from one sample sequenced in a study of blood T cells in healthy people across ages. Together with a sample-barcoded 5' primer, a J-beta primer mix was included in a second PCR lasting roughly 6 to 12 cycles. TCRdb fed the 5' RACE reads into MiXCR, producing one record per CDR3 protein. This table holds around 1,500,000 distinct CDR3 sequences, 42% found once. Sequencing was carried out using blood. These receptors came from a woman aged 18 to 35 in good health.

This clonotype was counted between two and nine times. This chain uses TRBV12-5 with TRBJ2-7; D is perhaps TRBD2 (6 bases). Trimming took off 2 bases at V and 3 bases at J, with 11 bases between the two ends. The length of the CDR3 is 14 residues. CDR1 is LGHNT and CDR2 is FRNRAP in the germline V gene. The CDR3 DNA is TGTGCTAGTGGTTTGTCTCGGGAGCGCTACGAGCAGTACTTC. The encoded protein is CASGLSRERYEQYF.

The rearrangement joins TRBV28 to TRBJ2-5; 8 positions match TRBD2. Germline values: CDR1 MDHEN, CDR2 SYDVKM. The CDR3 is 20 amino acids. V gave up 1 base and J gave up 1 base; unmatched junction bases: 17. CDR3 region: CASSLSLGGGNYGSQETQYF. CDR3 bases: TGTGCCAGCAGTTTATCCCTCGGCGGGGGGAATTATGGGAGCCAAGAGACCCAGTACTTC.

In its sample, this clonotype was seen a few times. The rearrangement joins TRBV7-9 to TRBJ2-5; D remains ambiguous. The CDR3 covers 14 residues. Trimming shortened V by 5 bases and J by 0 bases, and 10 bases separated the two germline ends. Germline V gene sequence: CDR1 SEHNR, CDR2 FQNEAQ (reference sequence). In DNA, the CDR3 is TGTGCCAGCAGCCTAGGCTCGTACCAAGAGACCCAGTACTTC. As protein: CASSLGSYQETQYF.

CDR3 sequence reads: CASSQPQETQFF. Here the CDR3 DNA reads TGTGCCAGCAGCCAACCGCAAGAGACCCAGTTCTTC. V and J are TRBV3-1 and TRBJ2-1; D not certain. Germline CDR1 LGHDT, CDR2 YNNKEL (reference sequence). The CDR3 has 12 residues. V lost 2 bases to trimming and J lost 13 bases, with 12 bases between them.

DNA for the CDR3: TGTGCCAGCAGCGCTACGACTGGAACAACCTACGAGCAGTACTTC. Translating it yields CASSATTGTTYEQYF. The chain is built from TRBV13 and TRBJ2-7; D unresolved. V was cut by 5 bases and J by 2 bases, with 16 bases left in between. Germline V gene lookup returns CDR1 PRHDT and CDR2 FYEKMQ (reference sequence). The CDR3 loop spans 15 amino acids.

J is TRBJ2-1 and V is TRBV11-2, with TRBD1 identical over 10 bases. Trimming took 4 bases from V and 7 from J; bases not matched to a gene: 13. Germline V gene lookup returns CDR1 SGHAT and CDR2 FQNNGV. CDR3 length: 17 amino acids. The CDR3, as DNA: TGTGCCAGCAGCTACGGACCGGGACAGGGGAAGGTAAATGAGCAGTTCTTC. It specifies CASSYGPGQGKVNEQFF.

In its sample, this clonotype was seen a few times. The chain has TRBV10-3 and TRBJ2-7; 10 bases map to TRBD2. The CDR3 consists of 16 residues. V shed 3 bases, J shed 0 bases, and the junction held 5 bases outside the gene matches. Germline loops: CDR1 ENHRY, CDR2 SYGVKD. The CDR3 coding sequence is TGTGCCATCAGTGATTTGAGCGGGAGGGCCTCCTACGAGCAGTACTTC. Protein: CAISDLSGRASYEQYF.

V is TRBV6-2 or TRBV6-3 and J is TRBJ2-1, with 9 bases aligning to TRBD2. Per germline, CDR1 MNHEY and CDR2 SVGEGT. V lost 2 bases to trimming and J lost 0 bases; unmatched junction nucleotides: 8. The CDR3 length is 18 residues. Here the CDR3 DNA reads TGTGCCAGCAGTTACGGGCGGGGGGGCCCGAGCTCCTACAATGAGCAGTTCTTC. It codes for CASSYGRGGPSSYNEQFF.

This chain connects TRBV5-1 to TRBJ1-3; D is unresolved. Per the germline V gene, CDR1 is SGHRS and CDR2 is YFSETQ. The ends were cut back, 5 bases at V and 4 bases at J, with 13 bases in the middle. The CDR3 spans 14 residues. The CDR3 loop reads CASRGGWSGNTIYF. CDR3 nucleotide sequence: TGCGCCAGCAGAGGCGGTTGGTCCGGAAACACCATATATTTT.

The rearrangement uses TRBV6-5 and TRBJ2-3; D not resolved. V was clipped by 5 bases and J by 4 bases, with 16 bases between them. Germline V gene lookup returns CDR1 MNHEY and CDR2 SVGAGI. This CDR3 has 15 residues. In DNA form, the CDR3 reads TGTGCCAGCAGTCCCATGGGGTTAAGCGCAGATACGCAGTATTTT. It specifies CASSPMGLSADTQYF.

This clonotype was detected once. The rearrangement links TRBV20-1 to TRBJ1-2; D is unresolved. This CDR3 is 11 amino acids long. V lost 2 bases to trimming and J lost 12 bases, with 13 bases between them. CDR1 and CDR2 from the germline V gene are DFQATT and SNEGSKA (reference sequence). CDR3 region: CSARFASSHTF. CDR3 in DNA: TGCAGTGCTAGATTCGCGTCCTCCCACACCTTC.

The chain joins TRBV9 to TRBJ2-7, with TRBD1 identical over 9 bases. V trimming: 0 bases; J trimming: 2 bases; junction bases outside the gene matches: 6. The CDR3 covers 16 residues. Per the germline V gene, CDR1 is SGDLS and CDR2 is YYNGEE. Written as DNA, the CDR3 is TGTGCCAGCAGCGTAGCTTGGGACAGGGATACCTACGAGCAGTACTTC. It specifies CASSVAWDRDTYEQYF.

This clonotype was picked up a small number of times. This chain uses TRBV3-1 with TRBJ2-3; 9 bases line up with TRBD2. Trimming cost V 6 bases and J 6 bases; bases outside gene matches: 10. The CDR3 has 15 residues. Germline values: CDR1 LGHDT, CDR2 YNNKEL (reference sequence). CDR3 region: CASRRGIAGVDTQYF. CDR3 coding DNA: TGTGCCAGCAGACGGGGGATAGCGGGGGTTGATACGCAGTATTTT.

V and J are TRBV20-1 and TRBJ2-7; 11 nucleotides line up with TRBD2. The trim removed 6 bases at V and 0 bases at J, leaving 4 bases unmatched. The CDR3 contains 14 residues. Germline assignment: CDR1 DFQATT and CDR2 SNEGSKA (reference sequence). As DNA, the CDR3 is TGCAGTGCCCATAGCGGGAGGGCCTCCTACGAGCAGTACTTC. Its protein product is CSAHSGRASYEQYF.

This clonotype was observed a few times. This chain uses TRBV25-1 with TRBJ2-7; TRBD1 matches at 9 bases. The V segment lost 1 base and the J segment 2 bases; nucleotides outside the gene matches: 3. The germline V gene has CDR1 MGHDK and CDR2 SYGVNS. This CDR3 region has 15 residues. This CDR3 is CASSEWDRATYEQYF. The CDR3 nucleotides are TGTGCCAGCAGTGAATGGGACAGGGCCACCTACGAGCAGTACTTC.

Comment on this clonotype: A much bigger clone sits one base away, suggesting this may be a read error. The chain combines TRBV18 with TRBJ2-1, with D tentatively TRBD1 or TRBD2 (5 bases each). The J call may not be correct, given that the DNA end is closer to TRBJ2-7. The CDR3 is 15 residues long. Germline V gene data show CDR1 as KGHSH and CDR2 as LQKENI. The CDR3 reads CASSPGTPPDNEQYF. CDR3 DNA sequence: TGTGCCAGCTCACCAGGGACCCCCCCCGACAATGAGCAGTACTTC.

This clonotype came up a few times. In DNA, the CDR3 is TGTGCCAGCAGCCATGACAGGGGCAAGCGGTATGGCTACACCTTC. The encoded protein is CASSHDRGKRYGYTF. The chain joins TRBV3-1 to TRBJ1-2, with 8 nucleotides matching TRBD1. CDR3 length: 15 amino acids. The ends lost 3 bases at V and 5 bases at J; junction bases unmatched: 8. The germline V gene has CDR1 LGHDT and CDR2 YNNKEL (reference sequence). The variable domain in full, with the rest retrieved from reference TRBV3-1 and TRBJ1-2, is DTAVSQTPKYLVTQMGNDKSIKCEQNLGHDTMYWYKQDSKKFLKIMFSYNNKELIINETVPNRFSPKSPDKAHLNLHINSLELGDSAVYFCASSHDRGKRYGYTFGSGTRLTVV.

The chain employs TRBV7-2 and TRBJ1-2, with D hard to call. Germline CDR1 SGHTA, CDR2 FQGNSA. The CDR3 consists of 18 residues. The V gene lost 5 bases and the J gene lost 3 bases, with 25 bases spanning the gap. CDR3 nucleotide sequence: TGTGCCAGCAGCCCCCGTCGGAGCCGCCCCGGATCTTACTATGGCTACACCTTC. Its translation: CASSPRRSRPGSYYGYTF.

This clonotype has only a few counts. The chain couples TRBV29-1 to TRBJ2-5; 7 nucleotides match TRBD1. This CDR3 region has 13 residues. The V gene end was trimmed by 7 bases and the J gene end by 4 bases; junction bases not matched to a gene: 9. The germline CDR1 and CDR2 sequences are SQVTM and ANQGSEA. CDR3 in DNA: TGCAGCGCCAAAGCCACAGGGGCAGAGACCCAGTACTTC. Translating gives CSAKATGAETQYF. The complete variable domain, with remaining parts taken from reference TRBV29-1 and TRBJ2-5, reads SAVISQKPSRDICQRGTSLTIQCQVDSQVTMMFWYRQQPGQSLTLIATANQGSEATYESGFVIDKFPISRPNLTFSTLTVSNMSPEDSSIYLCSAKATGAETQYFGPGTRLLVL.

Note on this clonotype: A junction boundary mismatches the germline segment, possibly from a read error. The V gene is TRBV6-2 or TRBV6-3, the J gene TRBJ2-5, with TRBD1 matching over 9 bases. Germline lookup yields CDR1 MNHEY and CDR2 SVGEGT. This CDR3 comprises 14 residues. As DNA, the CDR3 is TGTGCTAGCACCCCACAGGGGGCCAAGAAAACCCAGTACTTC. It yields the protein CASTPQGAKKTQYF.

The chain employs TRBV4-2 and TRBJ2-2; 10 positions agree with TRBD2. V gave up 0 bases and J gave up 5 bases; unmatched junction bases: 6. Looked up from germline, CDR1 is LGHNA and CDR2 is YNFKEQ. The CDR3 runs to 17 residues. CDR3 DNA: TGTGCCAGCAGCCAAGATGGGACTAGCGCGTTTACCGGGGAGCTGTTTTTT. Its protein is CASSQDGTSAFTGELFF.

This clonotype has more than one count but fewer than ten. The gene calls are TRBV6-5 and TRBJ2-5, with 7 bases aligning to TRBD1. Germline CDR1 MNHEY, CDR2 SVGAGI. V lost 6 bases to trimming and J lost 2 bases; unmatched junction nucleotides: 9. The length of the CDR3 is 15 residues. The CDR3 bases are TGTGCCAGCAGATCCACTGGGGGACAGCAAGAGACCCAGTACTTC. It yields the protein CASRSTGGQQETQYF.

V gene TRBV11-1 combines with J gene TRBJ1-1; D is ambiguous. Trimming pared 5 bases from V and 0 bases from J, leaving 13 bases between. From germline, CDR1 is SGHAT and CDR2 FQDESV (reference sequence). The CDR3 spans 15 residues. CDR3 sequence: CASSPADQVNTEAFF. The CDR3 coding sequence is TGTGCCAGCAGCCCCGCCGACCAGGTGAACACTGAAGCTTTCTTT.

This clonotype was counted only a few times. The chain joins TRBV10-3 to TRBJ2-2; the D is unclear. The germline V gene has CDR1 ENHRY and CDR2 SYGVKD. V lost 11 bases to trimming and J lost 6 bases, with 19 bases between them. CDR3 size: 14 residues. This chain's CDR3 is CASRSKVAAGELFF. For the CDR3, the DNA is TGTGCCTCTCGCTCAAAGGTCGCCGCCGGGGAGCTGTTTTTT.

This clonotype has only a few counts. The gene calls are TRBV12-3 or TRBV12-4 and TRBJ1-1; D perhaps matches TRBD1 (5 bases). The CDR3 contains 14 residues. V shed 7 bases and J shed 1 base, with 13 bases lying between them. CDR3 region: CASTDTGKNTEAFF. DNA for the CDR3: TGTGCCAGCACCGATACAGGAAAGAACACTGAAGCTTTCTTT.

This clonotype was counted at least ten times. Germline is not matched at one junction end, which may reflect a read error. The chain combines TRBV5-1 with TRBJ2-1; D is possibly TRBD1 (6 bases). CDR1 SGHRS and CDR2 YFSETQ come from the germline V gene. The CDR3 is 14 amino acids. The CDR3 loop reads CASSLGASYNEQFF. CDR3 DNA sequence: TGTGCCAGTAGCTTGGGGGCCTCCTACAATGAGCAGTTCTTC.